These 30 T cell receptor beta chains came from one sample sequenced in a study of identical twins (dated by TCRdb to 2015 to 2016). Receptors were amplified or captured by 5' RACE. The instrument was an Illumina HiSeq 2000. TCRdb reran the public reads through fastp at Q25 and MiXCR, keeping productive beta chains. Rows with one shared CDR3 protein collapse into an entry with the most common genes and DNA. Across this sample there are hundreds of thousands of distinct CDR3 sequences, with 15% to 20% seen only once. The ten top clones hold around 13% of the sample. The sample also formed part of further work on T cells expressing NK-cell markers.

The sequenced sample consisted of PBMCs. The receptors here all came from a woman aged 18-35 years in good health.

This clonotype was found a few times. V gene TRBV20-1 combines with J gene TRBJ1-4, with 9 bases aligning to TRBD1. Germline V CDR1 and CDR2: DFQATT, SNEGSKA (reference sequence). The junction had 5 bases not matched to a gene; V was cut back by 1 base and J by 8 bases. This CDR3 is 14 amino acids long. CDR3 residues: CSARVETGGEKLFF. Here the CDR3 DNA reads TGCAGTGCTAGAGTGGAAACAGGGGGCGAAAAACTGTTTTTT.

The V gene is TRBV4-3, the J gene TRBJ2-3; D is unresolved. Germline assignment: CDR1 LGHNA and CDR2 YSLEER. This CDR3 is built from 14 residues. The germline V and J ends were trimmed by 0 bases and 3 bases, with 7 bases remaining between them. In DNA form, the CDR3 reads TGCGCCAGCAGCCAAGAAAGGCCGACAGATACGCAGTATTTT. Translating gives CASSQERPTDTQYF.

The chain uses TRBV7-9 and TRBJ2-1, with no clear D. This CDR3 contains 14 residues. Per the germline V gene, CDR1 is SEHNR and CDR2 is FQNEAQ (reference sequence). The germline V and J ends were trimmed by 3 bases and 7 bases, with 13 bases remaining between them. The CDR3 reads CASSFLVVWNEQFF. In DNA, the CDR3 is TGTGCCAGCAGCTTTTTAGTGGTGTGGAATGAGCAGTTCTTC.

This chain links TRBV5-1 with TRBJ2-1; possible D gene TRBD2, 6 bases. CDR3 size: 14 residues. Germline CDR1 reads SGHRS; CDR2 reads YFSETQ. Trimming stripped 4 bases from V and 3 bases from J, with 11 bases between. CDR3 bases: TGCGCCAGCAGCGAGCGGGCTAGCTACAATGAGCAGTTCTTC. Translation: CASSERASYNEQFF. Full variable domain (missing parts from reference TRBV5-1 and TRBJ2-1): KAGVTQTPRYLIKTRGQQVTLSCSPISGHRSVSWYQQTPGQGLQFLFEYFSETQRNKGNFPGRFSGRQFSNSRSEMNVSTLELGDSALYLCASSERASYNEQFFGPGTRLTVL.

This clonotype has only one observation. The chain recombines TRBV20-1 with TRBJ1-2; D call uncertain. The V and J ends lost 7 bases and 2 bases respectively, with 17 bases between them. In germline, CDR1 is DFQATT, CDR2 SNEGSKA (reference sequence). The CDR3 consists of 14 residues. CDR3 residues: CSVQRKGSNYGYTF. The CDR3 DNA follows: TGCAGTGTACAGCGGAAAGGTTCGAACTATGGCTACACCTTC.

Written as DNA, the CDR3 is TGTGCCAGCAGTTCGACAGACCAAGAGACCCAGTACTTC. Protein product: CASSSTDQETQYF. The chain combines TRBV27 with TRBJ2-5; D might be TRBD1 (5 bases). Germline V gene data show CDR1 as MNHEY and CDR2 as SMNVEV (reference sequence). This CDR3 comprises 13 residues. V lost 4 bases and J lost 0, with 6 bases in between.

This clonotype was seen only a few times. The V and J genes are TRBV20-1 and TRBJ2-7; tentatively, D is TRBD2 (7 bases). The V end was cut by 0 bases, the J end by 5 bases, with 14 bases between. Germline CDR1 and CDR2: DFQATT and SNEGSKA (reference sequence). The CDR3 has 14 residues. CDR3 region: CSARDTRGGDEQYF. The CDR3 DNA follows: TGCAGTGCTAGAGATACGAGGGGGGGGGACGAGCAGTACTTC.

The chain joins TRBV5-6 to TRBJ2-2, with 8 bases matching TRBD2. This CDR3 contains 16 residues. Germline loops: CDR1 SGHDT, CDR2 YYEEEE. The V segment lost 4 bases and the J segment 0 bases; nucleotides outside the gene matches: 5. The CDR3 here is CASSLLSGANTGELFF. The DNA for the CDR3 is TGTGCCAGCAGCCTTCTTAGCGGGGCGAACACCGGGGAGCTGTTTTTT.

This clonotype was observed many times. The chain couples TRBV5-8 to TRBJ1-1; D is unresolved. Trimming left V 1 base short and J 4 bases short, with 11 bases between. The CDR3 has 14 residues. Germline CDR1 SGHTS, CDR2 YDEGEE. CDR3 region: CASSLRVRSTEAFF. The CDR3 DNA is TGTGCCAGCAGCTTGAGGGTGAGGAGCACTGAAGCTTTCTTT.

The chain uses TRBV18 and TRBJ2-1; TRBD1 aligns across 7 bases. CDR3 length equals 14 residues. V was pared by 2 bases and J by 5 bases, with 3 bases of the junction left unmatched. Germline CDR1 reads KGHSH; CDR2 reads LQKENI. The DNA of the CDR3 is TGTGCCAGCTCACCATACAGGGGACACAATGAGCAGTTCTTC. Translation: CASSPYRGHNEQFF.

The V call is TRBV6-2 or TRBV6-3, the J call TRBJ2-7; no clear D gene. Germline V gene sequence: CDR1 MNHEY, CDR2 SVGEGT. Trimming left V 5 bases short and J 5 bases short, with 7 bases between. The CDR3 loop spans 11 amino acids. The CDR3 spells CASSRTDEQYF. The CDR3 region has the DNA TGTGCCAGCAGTCGTACGGACGAGCAGTACTTC.

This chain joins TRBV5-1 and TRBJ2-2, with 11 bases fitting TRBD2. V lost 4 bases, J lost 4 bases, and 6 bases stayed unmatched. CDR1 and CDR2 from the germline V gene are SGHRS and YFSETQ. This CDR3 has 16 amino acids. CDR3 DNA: TGCGCCAGCAGCCTCCCTAGCGGGGGGCGCACCGGGGAGCTGTTTTTT. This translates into CASSLPSGGRTGELFF.

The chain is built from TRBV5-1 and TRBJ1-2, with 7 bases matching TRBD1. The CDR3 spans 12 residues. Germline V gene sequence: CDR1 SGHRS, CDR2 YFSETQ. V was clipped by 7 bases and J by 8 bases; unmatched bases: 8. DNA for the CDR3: TGCGCCAGCCGACAGGGTTCCGACGGCTACACCTTC. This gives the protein CASRQGSDGYTF.

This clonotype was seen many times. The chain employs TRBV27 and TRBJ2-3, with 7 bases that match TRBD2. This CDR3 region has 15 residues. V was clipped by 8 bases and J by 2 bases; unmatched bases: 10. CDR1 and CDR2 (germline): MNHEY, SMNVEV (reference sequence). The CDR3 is CASSKGGGNTDTQYF. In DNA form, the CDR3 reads TGTGCCAGCTCTAAGGGCGGGGGAAACACAGATACGCAGTATTTT.

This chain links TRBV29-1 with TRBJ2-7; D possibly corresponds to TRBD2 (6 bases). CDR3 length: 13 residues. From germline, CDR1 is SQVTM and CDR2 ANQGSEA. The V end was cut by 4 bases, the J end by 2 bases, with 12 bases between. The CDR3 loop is CSVGPGVAYEQYF. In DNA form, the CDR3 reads TGCAGCGTTGGACCGGGAGTAGCCTACGAGCAGTACTTC.

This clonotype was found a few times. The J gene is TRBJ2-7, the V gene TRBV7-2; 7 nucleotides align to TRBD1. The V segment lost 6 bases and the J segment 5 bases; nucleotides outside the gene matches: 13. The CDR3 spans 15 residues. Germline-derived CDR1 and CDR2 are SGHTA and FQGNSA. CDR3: CASSYVPYRGHEQYF. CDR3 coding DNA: TGTGCCAGCAGTTACGTACCTTACAGGGGCCACGAGCAGTACTTC.

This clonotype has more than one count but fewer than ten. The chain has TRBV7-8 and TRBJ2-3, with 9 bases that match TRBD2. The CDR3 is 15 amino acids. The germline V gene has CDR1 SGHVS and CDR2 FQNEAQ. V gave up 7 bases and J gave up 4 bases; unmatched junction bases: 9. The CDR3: CASIAGAVASDTQYF. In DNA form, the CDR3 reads TGTGCCAGCATAGCGGGAGCGGTGGCTTCAGATACGCAGTATTTT. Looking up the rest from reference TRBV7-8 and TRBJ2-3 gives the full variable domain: GAGVSQSPRYKVAKRGQDVALRCDPISGHVSLFWYQQALGQGPEFLTYFQNEAQLDKSGLPSDRFFAERPEGSVSTLKIQRTQQEDSAVYLCASIAGAVASDTQYFGPGTRLTVL.

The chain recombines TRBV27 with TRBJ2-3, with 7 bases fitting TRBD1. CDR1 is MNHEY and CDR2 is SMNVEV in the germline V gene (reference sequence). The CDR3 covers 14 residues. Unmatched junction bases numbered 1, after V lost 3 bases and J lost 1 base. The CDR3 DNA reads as TGTGCCAGCAGTTTGAGGGGGCGCACAGATACGCAGTATTTT. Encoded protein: CASSLRGRTDTQYF.

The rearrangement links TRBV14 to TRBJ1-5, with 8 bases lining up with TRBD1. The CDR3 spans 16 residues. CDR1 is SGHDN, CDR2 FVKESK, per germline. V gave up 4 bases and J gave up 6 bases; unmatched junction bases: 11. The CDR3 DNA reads TGTGCCAGCAGCCCGACGGACAGGGTGGGAAGTCAGCCCCAGCATTTT. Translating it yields CASSPTDRVGSQPQHF.

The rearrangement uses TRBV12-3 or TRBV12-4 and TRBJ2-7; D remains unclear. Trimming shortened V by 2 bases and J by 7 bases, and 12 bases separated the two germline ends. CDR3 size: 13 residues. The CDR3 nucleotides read TGTGCCAGCAGTTTAAAAGCTGGTATGGAGCAGTACTTC. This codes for CASSLKAGMEQYF.

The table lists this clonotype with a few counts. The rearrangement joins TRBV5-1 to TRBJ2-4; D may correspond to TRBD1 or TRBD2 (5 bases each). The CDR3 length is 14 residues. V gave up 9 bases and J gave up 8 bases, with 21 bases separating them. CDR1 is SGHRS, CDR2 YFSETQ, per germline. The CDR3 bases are TGCGCCACTCGGGTAGGGACGGTGGATGACATTCAGTACTTC. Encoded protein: CATRVGTVDDIQYF.

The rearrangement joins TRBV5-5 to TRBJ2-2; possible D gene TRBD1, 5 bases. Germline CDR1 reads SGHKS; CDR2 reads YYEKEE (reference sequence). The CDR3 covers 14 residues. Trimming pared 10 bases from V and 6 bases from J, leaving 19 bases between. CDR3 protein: CAAGQSGKAGELFF. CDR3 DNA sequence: TGTGCCGCCGGTCAGTCAGGGAAGGCCGGGGAGCTGTTTTTT.

Here the CDR3 reads CSALDFDEQFF. The CDR3 DNA reads TGCAGTGCTCTGGACTTCGATGAGCAGTTCTTC. The J gene is TRBJ2-1, the V gene TRBV20-1, with D perhaps matching TRBD2 (5 bases). Deletions cut 5 bases from V and 8 bases from J, with 10 bases between. The CDR3 has 11 amino acids. Germline CDR1 reads DFQATT; CDR2 reads SNEGSKA (reference sequence).

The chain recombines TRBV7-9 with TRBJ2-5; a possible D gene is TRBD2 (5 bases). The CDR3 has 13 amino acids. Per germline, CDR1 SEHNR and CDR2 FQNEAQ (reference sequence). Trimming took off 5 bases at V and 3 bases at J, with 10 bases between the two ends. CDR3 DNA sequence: TGTGCCAGCAGCCAACCGGGGAAAGAGACCCAGTACTTC. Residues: CASSQPGKETQYF.

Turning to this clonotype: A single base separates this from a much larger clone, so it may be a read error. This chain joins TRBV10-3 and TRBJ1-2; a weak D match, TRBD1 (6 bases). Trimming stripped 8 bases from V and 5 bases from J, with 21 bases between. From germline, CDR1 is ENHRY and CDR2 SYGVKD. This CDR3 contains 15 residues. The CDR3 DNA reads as TGTGCCATCGGGAATGATACAGGGAGCGGATATGGCTACACCTTC. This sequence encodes CAIGNDTGSGYGYTF.

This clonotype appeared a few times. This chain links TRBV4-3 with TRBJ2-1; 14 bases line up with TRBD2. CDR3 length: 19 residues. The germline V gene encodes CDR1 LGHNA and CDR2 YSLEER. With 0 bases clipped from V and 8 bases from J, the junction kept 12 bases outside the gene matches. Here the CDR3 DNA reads TGCGCCAGCAGCCAAGATCCGGGACTAGCGGGAGACCCAACGGATGAGCAGTTCTTC. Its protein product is CASSQDPGLAGDPTDEQFF.

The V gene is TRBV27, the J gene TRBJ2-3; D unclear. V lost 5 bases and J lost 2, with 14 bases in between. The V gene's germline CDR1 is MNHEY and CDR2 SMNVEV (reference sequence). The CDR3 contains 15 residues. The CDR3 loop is CASSGLVVYTDTQYF. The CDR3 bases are TGTGCCAGCAGTGGTTTGGTAGTATACACAGATACGCAGTATTTT.

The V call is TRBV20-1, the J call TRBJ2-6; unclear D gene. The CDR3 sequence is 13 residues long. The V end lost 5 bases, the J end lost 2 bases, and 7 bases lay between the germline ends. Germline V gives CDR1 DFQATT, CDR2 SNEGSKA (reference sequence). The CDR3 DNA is TGCAGTGCTTATAGTCCTGGGGCCAACGTCCTGACTTTC. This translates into CSAYSPGANVLTF.

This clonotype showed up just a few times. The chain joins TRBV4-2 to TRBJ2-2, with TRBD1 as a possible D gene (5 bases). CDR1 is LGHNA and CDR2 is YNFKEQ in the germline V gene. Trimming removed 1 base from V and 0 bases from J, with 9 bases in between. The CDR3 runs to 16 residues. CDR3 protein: CASSQVPGSNTGELFF. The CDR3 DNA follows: TGTGCCAGCAGCCAAGTTCCAGGGTCGAACACCGGGGAGCTGTTTTTT.

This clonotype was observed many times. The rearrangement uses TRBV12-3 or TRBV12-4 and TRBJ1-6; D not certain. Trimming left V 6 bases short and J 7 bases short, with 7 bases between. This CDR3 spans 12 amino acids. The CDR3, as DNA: TGTGCCAGCAGGGTTTCAAATTCACCCCTCCACTTT. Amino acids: CASRVSNSPLHF.